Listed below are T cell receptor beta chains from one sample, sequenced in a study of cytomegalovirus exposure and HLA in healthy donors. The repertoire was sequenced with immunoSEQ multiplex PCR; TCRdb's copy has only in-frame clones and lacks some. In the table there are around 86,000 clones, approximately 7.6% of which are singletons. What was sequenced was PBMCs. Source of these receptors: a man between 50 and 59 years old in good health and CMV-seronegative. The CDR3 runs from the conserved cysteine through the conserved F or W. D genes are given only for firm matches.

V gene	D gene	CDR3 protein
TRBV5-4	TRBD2	CASSSGLAGGPYEQYF
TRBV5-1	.	CASSLTFAGLTYNEQFF
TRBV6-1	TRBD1	CASSEIPTGTDTQYF
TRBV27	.	CASSWTVSSYEQYF
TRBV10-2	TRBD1	CASRETGTGNSGNTIYF
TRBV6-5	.	CASSPRTVYNSPLHF
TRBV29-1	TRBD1	CSALRGQLNEKLFF
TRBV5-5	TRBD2	CASSLGLAKETQYF
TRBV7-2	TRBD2	CASSIRLAGSEQYF
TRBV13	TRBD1	CASSPHRGVGELFF
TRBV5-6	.	CASSLRQETQYF
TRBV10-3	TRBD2	CAISGGLAVGYEQYF
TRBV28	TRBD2	CASSTAGDRTDTQYF
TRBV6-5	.	CASRPSTGLETEAFF
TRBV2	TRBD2	CASSLAGGSTDTQYF
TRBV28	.	CASSLLGAGLNEQYF
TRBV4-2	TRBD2	CASSQDRLAGGGEQYF
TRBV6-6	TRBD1	CASSAGTGYEQYF
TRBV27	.	CASSLGVRQTNEKLFF
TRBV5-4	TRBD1	CASSFFPQGAVTKQYF
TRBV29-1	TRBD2	CSVEVLAGDYNEQFF
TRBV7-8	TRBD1	CASSQGQGGGLEQYF
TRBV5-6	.	CASSWPGGDTEAFF
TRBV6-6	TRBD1	CASSPRQGWHGYTF
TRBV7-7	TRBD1	CASSLGGQGGEQYF
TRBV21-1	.	CASSKESRVEGFYNSPLHF
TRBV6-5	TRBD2	CASSSGGAGAGELFF
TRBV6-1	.	CASSAQTSRNQPQHF
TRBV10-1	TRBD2	CASSARGRAYEQYF
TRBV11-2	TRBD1	CASSLESRDRLFF
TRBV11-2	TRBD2	CASSWTSGNYNEQFF
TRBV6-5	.	CASSPTLQGSGTF
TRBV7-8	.	CASSLGSRAYSNQPQHF
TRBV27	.	CASSLSPRQIYNEQFF
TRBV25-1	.	CASSELATGNQPQHF
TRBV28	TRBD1	CASRLETTGLPPQHF
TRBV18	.	CASSPAGENTEAFF
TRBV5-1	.	CASKRQNQETQYF
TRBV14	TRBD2	CASSLTGGPNEQFF
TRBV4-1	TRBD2	CASSQSLAGGGYEQYF
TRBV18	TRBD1	CASSPGQEGYGYTF
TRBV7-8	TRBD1	CASSPLTGGPVGQYF
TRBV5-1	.	CASSLGFGNTEAFF
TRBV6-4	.	CASSELAGRAYNEQFF
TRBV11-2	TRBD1	CASSLGTGGFWEKLFF
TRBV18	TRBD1	CASSPGGTGRTEAFF
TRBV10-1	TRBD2	CASGGSGGLRGEQFF
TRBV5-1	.	CASSPMGLNEQFF
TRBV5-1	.	CASSPRVSYEQYF
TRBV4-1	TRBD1	CASSLRDSVYEQYF
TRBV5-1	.	CASSPNSVNYGYTF
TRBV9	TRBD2	CASSIFGGGNQETQYF